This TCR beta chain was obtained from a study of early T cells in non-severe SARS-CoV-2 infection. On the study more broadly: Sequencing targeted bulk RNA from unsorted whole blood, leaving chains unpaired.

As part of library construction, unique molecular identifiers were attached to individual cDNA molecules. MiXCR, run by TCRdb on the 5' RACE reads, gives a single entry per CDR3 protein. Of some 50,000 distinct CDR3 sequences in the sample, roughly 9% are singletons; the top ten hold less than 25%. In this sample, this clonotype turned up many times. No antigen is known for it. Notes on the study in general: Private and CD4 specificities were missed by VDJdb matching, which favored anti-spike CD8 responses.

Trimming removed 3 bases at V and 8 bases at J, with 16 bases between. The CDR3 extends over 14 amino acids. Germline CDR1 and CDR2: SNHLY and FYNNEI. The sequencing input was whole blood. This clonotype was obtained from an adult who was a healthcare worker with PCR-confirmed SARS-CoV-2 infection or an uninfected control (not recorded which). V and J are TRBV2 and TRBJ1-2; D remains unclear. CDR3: CASSDRRNWRGYTF. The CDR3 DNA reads TGTGCCAGCAGTGATCGGCGCAATTGGCGAGGCTACACCTTC.